The present T cell receptor (beta chain) was sequenced within a study of blood T cell repertoires in COVID-19. At the level of the study: The United States, Italy and Spain supplied acute and convalescent COVID-19 samples.

Ages ranged from about 18 to 100 years, with residence in some 25 US areas. Participant-reported clinical history was the basis for cohort assignment. Deletions cut 4 bases from V and 1 base from J, with 17 bases between. The CDR3 runs to 16 residues. Germline lookup yields CDR1 GTSNPN and CDR2 SVGIG (reference sequence). This clone was counted a few times. Assay used: immunoSEQ multiplex PCR; TCRdb lists only in-frame clones, some missing. The data show 180,000 or so clones, roughly 84% seen once. This TCR was sampled from a man in his forties who had recovered from COVID-19. The material sequenced was PBMCs or T cells enriched from blood (not recorded which). The chain carries TRBV30 and TRBJ1-5, with a possible D match to TRBD1 (6 bases). The DNA of the CDR3 is TGTGCCTGGACCGGCAGGGGAGGGGGGAGCAATCAGCCCCAGCATTTT. Amino acid sequence: CAWTGRGGGSNQPQHF.